The entry below describes one TCR beta chain. The antigen is undetermined. It is unclear where the CDR3 begins or ends on the DNA, so no DNA is shown, and the CDR3 is as TCRdb lists it. The entry originates in a study of OX40 agonist ivuxolimab in advanced cancers. At the level of the study: Anti-PD-1, anti-PD-L1 or anti-CTLA-4 therapy given earlier was allowed, and around 40% had some.

Sampling times: baseline, cycle 4 day 1, cycle 7 day 1. CDR1 and CDR2 from the germline V gene are PRHDT and FYEKMQ (reference sequence). Both ends counted, the CDR3 spans 16 residues. Assay: immunoSEQ multiplex PCR; the TCRdb copy retains only in-frame clones and omits some. The table lists 30,000 to 40,000 clones, 82% of them singletons. Study-wide findings and caveats: Clonal expansion was seen in CD4+ and CD8+ blood T cells by week 6 at 0.1 to 3.0 mg/kg.

The V gene is TRBV13, the J gene TRBJ2-3; the table's D call, TRBD2, was not checked against the DNA. The sample consisted of CD4+ or CD8+ T cells sorted from blood, taken in a trial of the OX40 agonist ivuxolimab. This sequence was found in an adult with an advanced solid tumor such as melanoma, head and neck, liver or kidney cancer. The CDR3: CASSWGLALAQIRSIF.